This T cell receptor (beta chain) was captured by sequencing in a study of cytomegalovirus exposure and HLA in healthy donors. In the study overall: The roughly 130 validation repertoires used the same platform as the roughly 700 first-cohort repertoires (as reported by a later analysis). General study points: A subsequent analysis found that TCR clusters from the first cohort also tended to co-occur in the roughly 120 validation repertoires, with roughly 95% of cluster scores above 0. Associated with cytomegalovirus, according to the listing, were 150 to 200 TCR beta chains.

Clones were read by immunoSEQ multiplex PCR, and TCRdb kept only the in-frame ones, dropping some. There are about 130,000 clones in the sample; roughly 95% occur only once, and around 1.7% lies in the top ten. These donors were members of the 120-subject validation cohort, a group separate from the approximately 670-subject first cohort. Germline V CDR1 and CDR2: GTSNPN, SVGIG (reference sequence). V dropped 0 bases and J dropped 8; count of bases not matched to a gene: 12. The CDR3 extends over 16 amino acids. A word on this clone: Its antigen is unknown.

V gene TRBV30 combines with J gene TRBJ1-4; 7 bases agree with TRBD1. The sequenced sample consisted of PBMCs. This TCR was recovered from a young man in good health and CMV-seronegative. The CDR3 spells CAWSVQVAGGEEKLFF. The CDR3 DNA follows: TGTGCCTGGAGTGTACAGGTCGCAGGGGGAGAGGAAAAACTGTTTTTT.